These 23 T cell receptor beta chains were sequenced from one sample in a study of response to subunit inactivated influenza vaccine. One entry per CDR3 protein, called by TCRdb with MiXCR from the RT-PCR reads. Here the sample spans about 540,000 distinct CDR3 sequences, under 25% being singletons. The same sample was also studied in work on T cells expressing NK-cell markers. Per that study: Researchers built TCR beta cDNA using 5'RACE template switching with UMIs.

The material was CD4+ T cells sorted from PBMCs, obtained roughly 12 days after vaccination. Source of these receptors: a man aged 45-65 years who received an inactivated influenza vaccine.

The chain couples TRBV3-1 to TRBJ2-1, with 7 bases matching TRBD2. The trim removed 4 bases at V and 7 bases at J, leaving 10 bases unmatched. The germline gives CDR1 LGHDT, CDR2 YNNKEL (reference sequence). This CDR3 spans 15 amino acids. CDR3 nucleotides: TGTGCCAGCAGCCCTCTGGGGCGGGGGATAAATGAGCAGTTCTTC. Its protein product is CASSPLGRGINEQFF.

This clonotype was observed many times. The chain couples TRBV28 to TRBJ2-1; D is perhaps TRBD1 or TRBD2 (5 bases each). CDR1 is MDHEN and CDR2 is SYDVKM in the germline V gene. Trimming took off 10 bases at V and 2 bases at J, with 15 bases between the two ends. The CDR3 length is 14 residues. The CDR3 is CATLREPPYNEQFF. CDR3 in DNA: TGTGCCACCCTCAGGGAGCCCCCCTACAATGAGCAGTTCTTC.

The chain couples TRBV20-1 to TRBJ2-5, with TRBD2 matching over 12 bases. Trimming at V came to 1 base and at J to 4 bases, leaving 4 bases not matched to a gene. The germline CDR1 and CDR2 sequences are DFQATT and SNEGSKA (reference sequence). The CDR3 has 15 amino acids. The CDR3 DNA follows: TGCAGTGCTAGAGTGGCTAGCGGGGGGGCAGAGACCCAGTACTTC. Translation: CSARVASGGAETQYF.

The chain carries TRBV4-2 and TRBJ2-2; 11 bases agree with TRBD1. Germline CDR1 is LGHNA and CDR2 is YNFKEQ. CDR3 length: 22 residues. The junction had 21 bases not matched to a gene; V was cut back by 4 bases and J by 2 bases. CDR3 in DNA: TGTGCCAGCAGCCCCCGTAGGTGGGACAGGGGGTCCTCATCCCTCAACACCGGGGAGCTGTTTTTT. Its translation is CASSPRRWDRGSSSLNTGELFF.

The rearrangement joins TRBV29-1 to TRBJ2-1; D gene uncertain. Germline lookup yields CDR1 SQVTM and CDR2 ANQGSEA. V was trimmed by 4 bases and J by 9 bases, leaving 10 bases between them. CDR3 length: 11 residues. This chain's CDR3 is CSVVFRLEQFF. Written as DNA, the CDR3 is TGCAGCGTTGTATTTCGTCTTGAGCAGTTCTTC.

The rearrangement joins TRBV20-1 to TRBJ1-6; D not certain. This CDR3 contains 12 residues. Germline loops: CDR1 DFQATT, CDR2 SNEGSKA (reference sequence). V was clipped by 1 base and J by 7 bases, with 5 bases between them. In nucleotides, the CDR3 is TGCAGTGCTAGAGGCCTGAATTCACCCCTCCACTTT. Its translation is CSARGLNSPLHF.

This clonotype was seen at least ten times. The chain couples TRBV20-1 to TRBJ2-3; 9 nucleotides agree with TRBD2. The trim removed 6 bases at V and 6 bases at J, leaving 13 bases unmatched. CDR3 length: 15 amino acids. Germline V lookup: CDR1 DFQATT, CDR2 SNEGSKA (reference sequence). CDR3 nucleotide sequence: TGCAGTGCCACGACGCGCGGGGGGGCCGGGGATACGCAGTATTTT. It specifies CSATTRGGAGDTQYF.

This clonotype was counted between two and nine times. This sequence joins TRBV6-2 or TRBV6-3 and TRBJ1-3; D is undetermined. The CDR3 has 13 residues. Germline V gene lookup returns CDR1 MNHEY and CDR2 SVGEGT. Trimming left V 4 bases short and J 2 bases short, with 6 bases between. CDR3 coding DNA: TGTGCCAGCAGTTTGACTACTGGAAACACCATATATTTT. This sequence encodes CASSLTTGNTIYF.

This clonotype has a handful of counts. V usage is TRBV11-1 and J usage is TRBJ2-1; 8 positions agree with TRBD2. Losses at the gene ends were 7 bases for V and 0 bases for J; bases not matched to a gene: 14. The CDR3 spans 18 residues. Germline loops: CDR1 SGHAT, CDR2 FQDESV (reference sequence). CDR3: CASISAGSGLDSYNEQFF. The DNA of the CDR3 is TGTGCCAGCATTTCCGCTGGGTCGGGACTAGACTCCTACAATGAGCAGTTCTTC.

The sample holds a few counts of this clonotype. J is TRBJ1-1 and V is TRBV7-9; unclear D gene. V was trimmed by 1 base and J by 11 bases, leaving 11 bases between them. Germline V gives CDR1 SEHNR, CDR2 FQNEAQ (reference sequence). There are 12 residues in the CDR3. CDR3 amino acids: CASSLDKTGAFF. The CDR3, as DNA: TGTGCCAGCAGCTTAGATAAGACCGGGGCTTTCTTT.

This sequence joins TRBV15 and TRBJ2-5, with D perhaps matching TRBD1 (5 bases). Per the germline V gene, CDR1 is LNHNV and CDR2 is YYDKDF (reference sequence). With 7 bases removed from V and 2 bases from J, the gap between germline ends came to 11 bases. The CDR3 consists of 13 residues. CDR3 residues: CATTTGTQETQYF. In nucleotides, the CDR3 is TGTGCCACCACTACAGGAACACAAGAGACCCAGTACTTC.

This clonotype was counted a few times. This rearrangement joins TRBV20-1 to TRBJ2-1, with D possibly matching TRBD1 (5 bases). V was clipped by 0 bases and J by 8 bases, with 20 bases between them. The CDR3 loop spans 16 amino acids. CDR1 is DFQATT and CDR2 is SNEGSKA in the germline V gene (reference sequence). The CDR3 here is CSARDPRTQLTDEQFF. The CDR3 DNA follows: TGCAGTGCTAGAGATCCCCGGACACAACTCACGGATGAGCAGTTCTTC.

This clonotype was seen repeatedly, ten times or more. The chain combines TRBV12-3 or TRBV12-4 with TRBJ2-5; TRBD1 is a possible D gene (6 bases). With 7 bases removed from V and 3 bases from J, the gap between germline ends came to 12 bases. CDR3 size: 13 residues. The CDR3 DNA reads as TGTGCCAGCACGACAGGCTTAAAAGAGACCCAGTACTTC. Translating it yields CASTTGLKETQYF.

The V and J genes are TRBV7-8 and TRBJ2-1; no firm D call. The length of the CDR3 is 15 residues. V gave up 3 bases and J gave up 5 bases, with 14 bases separating them. The germline CDR1 and CDR2 sequences are SGHVS and FQNEAQ. As DNA, the CDR3 is TGTGCCAGCAGCTTGAACCTCCAGGCGGACAATGAGCAGTTCTTC. It specifies CASSLNLQADNEQFF.

This chain links TRBV9 with TRBJ2-3, with D perhaps TRBD2 (5 bases). This CDR3 contains 17 residues. The germline CDR1 and CDR2 sequences are SGDLS and YYNGEE. Trimming removed 0 bases at V and 0 bases at J, with 14 bases between. CDR3 bases: TGTGCCAGCAGCGTAGGTGGGAGTTGGAGGAGCACAGATACGCAGTATTTT. Amino acid sequence: CASSVGGSWRSTDTQYF.

This clonotype was observed many times. The chain is built from TRBV27 and TRBJ2-5; D might be TRBD1 or TRBD2, each matching 6 bases. Germline loops: CDR1 MNHEY, CDR2 SMNVEV (reference sequence). V was shortened by 8 bases and J by 2 bases, with 18 bases between the two germline ends. CDR3 length equals 15 residues. This CDR3 is CASAPEGGLQETQYF. DNA of the CDR3: TGTGCCAGCGCCCCAGAGGGGGGCCTTCAAGAGACCCAGTACTTC.

The chain links TRBV20-1 to TRBJ2-2, with 9 bases identical to TRBD1. Unmatched junction bases numbered 4, after V lost 3 bases and J lost 2 bases. The CDR3 runs 15 residues. Germline V gene data show CDR1 as DFQATT and CDR2 as SNEGSKA (reference sequence). The CDR3 nucleotides are TGCAGTGCTAGTGGGACAGGGCTAAACACCGGGGAGCTGTTTTTT. Translation: CSASGTGLNTGELFF.

CDR3 in amino acids: CASSFRSGYNEQFF. In nucleotides, the CDR3 is TGTGCCAGCAGCTTTCGGAGCGGCTACAATGAGCAGTTCTTC. The chain has TRBV7-6 and TRBJ2-1; tentatively, D is TRBD2 (5 bases). Trimming stripped 3 bases from V and 3 bases from J, with 9 bases between. Per germline, CDR1 SGHVS and CDR2 FNYEAQ. This CDR3 is 14 amino acids long.

The CDR3 DNA reads as TGTGCCAGCACCCGATGGGCGGGAGTTGTTCGTCGGGACAATGAGCAGTTCTTC. Its protein is CASTRWAGVVRRDNEQFF. The chain employs TRBV7-2 and TRBJ2-1; 7 nucleotides align to TRBD2. This CDR3 is built from 18 residues. Germline CDR1 SGHTA, CDR2 FQGNSA. The V segment lost 7 bases and the J segment 5 bases; nucleotides outside the gene matches: 20.

The rearrangement uses TRBV5-1 and TRBJ2-7, with 9 bases lining up with TRBD1. This CDR3 is 14 amino acids long. With V trimmed by 4 bases and J by 7 bases, 9 bases remained unmatched. In germline, CDR1 is SGHRS, CDR2 YFSETQ. CDR3 loop: CASSVTGGPVEQYF. For the CDR3, the DNA is TGCGCCAGCAGCGTAACAGGGGGCCCAGTGGAGCAGTACTTC.

The table lists this clonotype with a few counts. V usage is TRBV4-2 and J usage is TRBJ1-4; D uncertain. Germline CDR1 is LGHNA and CDR2 is YNFKEQ. Trimming took off 0 bases at V and 8 bases at J, with 4 bases between the two ends. CDR3 size: 12 residues. The CDR3 coding sequence is TGTGCCAGCAGCCAAGATTCAGAAAAACTGTTTTTT. Its translation is CASSQDSEKLFF.

V usage is TRBV3-1 and J usage is TRBJ2-1, with 9 positions matching TRBD2. The length of the CDR3 is 17 residues. V shed 2 bases and J 4 bases; nucleotides not matched to a gene: 9. The germline gives CDR1 LGHDT, CDR2 YNNKEL (reference sequence). CDR3 coding DNA: TGTGCCAGCAGCCAACACACTCTAGCGGGGTCATACAATGAGCAGTTCTTC. Translating gives CASSQHTLAGSYNEQFF.

The chain employs TRBV4-3 and TRBJ2-7; 9 nucleotides line up with TRBD2. Losses at the gene ends were 3 bases for V and 3 bases for J; bases not matched to a gene: 6. This CDR3 has 15 amino acids. Germline CDR1 reads LGHNA; CDR2 reads YSLEER. The CDR3 sequence is CASSQYQRGDYEQYF. The CDR3 coding sequence is TGCGCCAGCAGCCAGTACCAGCGGGGGGACTACGAGCAGTACTTC.